The 17 T cell receptor beta chains listed next were all sequenced from one sample in a study of blood T cell repertoires in COVID-19 (dated by TCRdb to the early 2020s). Libraries came from the immunoSEQ multiplex PCR assay. Imported from immuneACCESS, the table was reduced by TCRdb to in-frame sequences with V and J called. These copies leave out some clones; in studies compared against another copy, an unresolved V gene accounts for under half, and the cause of the remainder is not known. Within this sample are a few hundred thousand clones, with about 88% of them counted one time only. Jointly, the top ten make up 1% of the sample. Material: PBMCs or T cells enriched from blood (not recorded which). Receptors were obtained from a woman aged 30 to 39 who had recovered from COVID-19.

V usage is TRBV18 and J usage is TRBJ1-3; D unclear. V dropped 3 bases and J dropped 0 bases, with 12 bases sitting between them. The CDR3 is 16 residues long. Germline CDR1 and CDR2: KGHSH and LQKENI. This chain's CDR3 is CASSPPGGNSGNTIYF. In DNA form, the CDR3 reads TGTGCCAGCTCACCTCCGGGAGGCAACTCTGGAAACACCATATATTTT.

This CDR3 is CAWSARTKLGNTIYF. DNA for the CDR3: TGTGCCTGGAGTGCCCGGACAAAACTCGGAAACACCATATATTTT. This chain links TRBV30 with TRBJ1-3; weak D call: TRBD1 (5 bases). The V gene's germline CDR1 is GTSNPN and CDR2 SVGIG (reference sequence). The CDR3 extends over 15 amino acids. V dropped 1 base and J dropped 4 bases, with 14 bases sitting between them.

The V call is TRBV10-1, the J call TRBJ2-4; no firm D call. Germline V gene sequence: CDR1 WNHNN, CDR2 SYGVQD (reference sequence). This CDR3 has 15 residues. The V gene lost 6 bases and the J gene lost 2 bases, with 14 bases spanning the gap. The CDR3 loop is CASSDLTLTKNIQYF. As DNA, the CDR3 is TGCGCCAGCAGCGATCTGACTTTAACCAAAAACATTCAGTACTTC.

The chain links TRBV3-1 (or the pseudogene TRBV3-2) to TRBJ2-5; D call uncertain. The germline CDR1 and CDR2 sequences are LGHDT and YNNKEL (reference sequence). V shed 2 bases and J shed 7 bases, with 8 bases lying between them. The CDR3 sequence is 12 residues long. The CDR3 bases are TGTGCCAGCAGCCAAACCCCGGGGACCCAGTACTTC. Encoded protein: CASSQTPGTQYF.

In DNA form, the CDR3 reads TGTGCCTGGAGTGTGGGGCATCAGCCCCAGCATTTT. Its protein is CAWSVGHQPQHF. J is TRBJ1-5 and V is TRBV30, with D perhaps matching TRBD1 (5 bases). Germline CDR1 reads GTSNPN; CDR2 reads SVGIG (reference sequence). Trimming removed 0 bases from V and 5 bases from J, with 5 bases in between. This CDR3 is 12 amino acids long.

This chain uses TRBV9 with TRBJ2-3, with 8 nucleotides matching TRBD1. CDR1 SGDLS and CDR2 YYNGEE come from the germline V gene. The CDR3 totals 17 residues. V dropped 3 bases and J dropped 0; count of bases not matched to a gene: 9. The CDR3 DNA reads as TGTGCCAGCAGCGCGCTGGGACGGACAGGGAGCACAGATACGCAGTATTTT. It yields the protein CASSALGRTGSTDTQYF.

V and J are TRBV7-2 and TRBJ2-2; 10 nucleotides line up with TRBD1. The CDR3 loop spans 19 amino acids. In germline, CDR1 is SGHTA, CDR2 FQGNSA. After removal of 0 bases from V and 5 bases from J, the junction contained 12 bases not matched to a gene. The CDR3 coding sequence is TGTGCCAGCAGCTTAGCTTTAGGGGCGGGACAGGGGAAAACCGGGGAGCTGTTTTTT. It is translated as CASSLALGAGQGKTGELFF.

This chain uses TRBV14 with TRBJ2-7, with 7 bases that match TRBD1. The J segment lost 0 bases and the V segment lost 1 base, leaving 15 bases of the junction unmatched. This CDR3 comprises 19 residues. CDR1 and CDR2 (germline): SGHDN, FVKESK. CDR3 amino acids: CASSQGFIWSGQHSYEQYF. For the CDR3, the DNA is TGTGCCAGCAGCCAAGGTTTTATTTGGTCGGGACAGCACTCCTACGAGCAGTACTTC.

The chain employs TRBV7-2 and TRBJ1-1; D not certain. The V gene lost 1 base and the J gene lost 1 base, with 7 bases spanning the gap. Germline CDR1 is SGHTA and CDR2 is FQGNSA. The CDR3 covers 14 residues. Here the CDR3 reads CASSLVSRNTEAFF. The CDR3 DNA follows: TGTGCCAGCAGCTTAGTGTCCCGGAACACTGAAGCTTTCTTT.

The rearrangement uses TRBV5-1 and TRBJ1-2, with 8 bases identical to TRBD1. CDR3 size: 16 residues. Germline V gene sequence: CDR1 SGHRS, CDR2 YFSETQ. Unmatched junction bases numbered 7, after V lost 1 base and J lost 2 bases. DNA for the CDR3: TGCGCCAGCAGCTTGCCAGGGGGCGGATTGAACTATGGCTACACCTTC. Encoded protein: CASSLPGGGLNYGYTF. Full variable domain (rest looked up from reference TRBV5-1 and TRBJ1-2): KAGVTQTPRYLIKTRGQQVTLSCSPISGHRSVSWYQQTPGQGLQFLFEYFSETQRNKGNFPGRFSGRQFSNSRSEMNVSTLELGDSALYLCASSLPGGGLNYGYTFGSGTRLTVV.

The chain carries TRBV5-4 and TRBJ1-2; a possible D gene is TRBD1 (6 bases). The CDR3 totals 14 residues. Germline lookup yields CDR1 SGHNT and CDR2 YYREEE (reference sequence). V lost 1 base and J 6 bases, leaving 13 bases between the germline ends. CDR3 bases: TGTGCCAGCAGCTTGCAGGGGCGTTTTGATGGCTACACCTTC. It is translated as CASSLQGRFDGYTF.

This chain joins TRBV10-3 and TRBJ1-6; a weak D match, TRBD1 (6 bases). V was pared by 6 bases and J by 7 bases, with 10 bases between. Germline CDR1 reads ENHRY; CDR2 reads SYGVKD. CDR3 length: 13 residues. The CDR3 bases are TGTGCCATCAGACAGGGAGGGAATTCACCCCTCCACTTT. Translation gives CAIRQGGNSPLHF.

The rearrangement joins TRBV2 to TRBJ2-5; tentatively, D is TRBD2 (5 bases). Trimming took off 4 bases at V and 2 bases at J, with 14 bases between the two ends. The CDR3 covers 15 residues. The germline gives CDR1 SNHLY, CDR2 FYNNEI. In DNA form, the CDR3 reads TGTGCCAGCAGTGTCCGGCAGACTAAACAAGAGACCCAGTACTTC. Residues: CASSVRQTKQETQYF. The full variable domain, rest sourced from reference TRBV2 and TRBJ2-5, is EPEVTQTPSHQVTQMGQEVILRCVPISNHLYFYWYRQILGQKVEFLVSFYNNEISEKSEIFDDQFSVERPDGSNFTLKIRSTKLEDSAMYFCASSVRQTKQETQYFGPGTRLLVL.

The chain combines TRBV6-1 with TRBJ1-5, with unresolved D. Per germline, CDR1 MNHNS and CDR2 SASEGT. This CDR3 is 16 amino acids long. V shed 1 base and J shed 0 bases, with 10 bases lying between them. CDR3 bases: TGTGCCAGCAGTGAAGAGGAGCGATATAGCAATCAGCCCCAGCATTTT. It is translated as CASSEEERYSNQPQHF.

The V and J genes are TRBV5-1 and TRBJ2-2; no clear D gene. Looked up from germline, CDR1 is SGHRS and CDR2 is YFSETQ. The CDR3 loop spans 15 amino acids. V lost 2 bases to trimming and J lost 2 bases, with 10 bases between them. The CDR3 protein is CASSLVGTNTGELFF. CDR3 bases: TGCGCCAGCAGCTTAGTGGGCACTAACACCGGGGAGCTGTTTTTT.

This chain joins TRBV7-9 and TRBJ1-1; 8 nucleotides line up with TRBD1. Germline CDR1 reads SEHNR; CDR2 reads FQNEAQ (reference sequence). The CDR3 sequence is 14 residues long. With 5 bases clipped from V and 1 base from J, the junction kept 3 bases outside the gene matches. The CDR3 DNA is TGTGCCAGCAGCCAGACAGGGGCGAACACTGAAGCTTTCTTT. This translates into CASSQTGANTEAFF.

This chain joins TRBV5-1 and TRBJ2-5; possible D gene TRBD2, 6 bases. The germline V gene has CDR1 SGHRS and CDR2 YFSETQ. CDR3 length equals 15 residues. Trimming pared 3 bases from V and 4 bases from J, leaving 16 bases between. The CDR3 loop reads CASSYGGARGETQYF. The DNA for the CDR3 is TGCGCCAGCAGCTACGGAGGGGCACGGGGAGAGACCCAGTACTTC.